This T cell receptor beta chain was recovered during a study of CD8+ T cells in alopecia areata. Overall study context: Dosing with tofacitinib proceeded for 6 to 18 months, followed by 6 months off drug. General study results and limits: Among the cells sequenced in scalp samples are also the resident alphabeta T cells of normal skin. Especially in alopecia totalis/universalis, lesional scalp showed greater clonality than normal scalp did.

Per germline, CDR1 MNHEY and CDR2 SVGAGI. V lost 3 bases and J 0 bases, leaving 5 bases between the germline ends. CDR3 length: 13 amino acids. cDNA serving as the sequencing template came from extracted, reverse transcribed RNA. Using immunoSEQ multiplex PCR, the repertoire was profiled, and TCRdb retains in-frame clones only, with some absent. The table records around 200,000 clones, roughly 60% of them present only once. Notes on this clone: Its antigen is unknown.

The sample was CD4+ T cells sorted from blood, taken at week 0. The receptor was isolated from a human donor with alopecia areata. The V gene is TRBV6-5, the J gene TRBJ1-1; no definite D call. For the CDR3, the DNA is TGTGCCAGCAGTTATAGTATGAACACTGAAGCTTTCTTT. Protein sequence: CASSYSMNTEAFF.